The 4 T cell receptor beta chains below come from one sample, sequenced in a study of T cell responses to AZD1222 COVID-19 vaccine. Measured with immunoSEQ multiplex PCR; TCRdb has only the in-frame clones, and not every one. In the table there are more than 85,000 clones, roughly 84% of which are singletons. The sequencing here drew on peripheral blood, taken on day 0 of AZD1222 vaccination. These receptors were obtained from an adult in good health.

The chain recombines TRBV7-9 with TRBJ2-2, with D unclear. V lost 3 bases and J lost 1, with 21 bases in between. Germline V lookup: CDR1 SEHNR, CDR2 FQNEAQ (reference sequence). The CDR3 is made up of 19 amino acids. CDR3 nucleotide sequence: TGTGCCAGCAGCTTTTTGTCCCAAAAAGGTTGGGGGAACACCGGGGAGCTGTTTTTT. Translated, it gives CASSFLSQKGWGNTGELFF.

The chain joins TRBV10-3 to TRBJ2-2, with 13 bases that match TRBD2. The CDR3 contains 14 residues. Germline V gives CDR1 ENHRY, CDR2 SYGVKD. J lost 4 bases, V lost 9 bases, and 2 bases had no gene match. CDR3: CAIRTSGSTGELFF. The CDR3 bases are TGTGCCATTAGGACTAGCGGGAGCACCGGGGAGCTGTTTTTT.

V usage is TRBV7-3 and J usage is TRBJ2-7, with D perhaps TRBD1 (5 bases). Trimming stripped 5 bases from V and 3 bases from J, with 14 bases between. The V gene's germline CDR1 is SGHTA and CDR2 FQGTGA. This CDR3 spans 14 amino acids. The DNA for the CDR3 is TGTGCCAGCAGCCAAGGGGTGGCGATCTACGAGCAGTACGTC. It translates to CASSQGVAIYEQYV.

The chain uses TRBV7-9 and TRBJ1-4; 8 bases match TRBD1. The trim removed 5 bases at V and 3 bases at J, leaving 8 bases unmatched. CDR3 length: 16 amino acids. Germline lookup yields CDR1 SEHNR and CDR2 FQNEAQ (reference sequence). CDR3 in DNA: TGTGCCAGCAGCGTAGGGACAGGCTTACCTAATGAAAAACTGTTTTTT. Translating gives CASSVGTGLPNEKLFF.